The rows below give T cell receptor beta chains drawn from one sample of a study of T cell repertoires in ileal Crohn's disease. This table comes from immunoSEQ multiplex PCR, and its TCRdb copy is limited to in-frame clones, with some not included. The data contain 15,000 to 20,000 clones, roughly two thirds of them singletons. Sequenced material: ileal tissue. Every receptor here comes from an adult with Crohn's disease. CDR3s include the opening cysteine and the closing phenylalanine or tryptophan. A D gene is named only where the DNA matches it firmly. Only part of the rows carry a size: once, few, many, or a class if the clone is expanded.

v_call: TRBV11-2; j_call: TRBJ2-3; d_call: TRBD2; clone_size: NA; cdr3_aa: CASLRGGADTQYF; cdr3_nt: TGTGCCAGCCTGCGGGGGGGGGCAGATACGCAGTATTTT
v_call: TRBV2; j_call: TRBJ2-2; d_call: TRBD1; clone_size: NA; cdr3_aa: CASSLRQGSTGELFF; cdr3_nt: TGTGCCAGCAGCCTGCGACAGGGTTCGACCGGGGAGCTGTTTTTT
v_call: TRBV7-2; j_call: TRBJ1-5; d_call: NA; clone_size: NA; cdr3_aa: CASSPPDQPQHF; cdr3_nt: TGTGCCAGCAGCCCACCAGATCAGCCCCAGCATTTT
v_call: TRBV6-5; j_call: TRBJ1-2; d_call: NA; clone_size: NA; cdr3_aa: CASSYNREGLNYGYTF; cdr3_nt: TGTGCCAGCAGTTACAACAGGGAAGGGCTTAACTATGGCTACACCTTC
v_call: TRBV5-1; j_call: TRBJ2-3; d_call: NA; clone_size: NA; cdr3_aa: CASIGDTQYF; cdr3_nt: TGCGCCAGCATCGGAGATACGCAGTATTTT
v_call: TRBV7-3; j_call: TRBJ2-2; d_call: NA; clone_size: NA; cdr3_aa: CASSPTLAGELFF; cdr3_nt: TGTGCCAGCAGCCCCACCTTAGCCGGGGAGCTGTTTTTT
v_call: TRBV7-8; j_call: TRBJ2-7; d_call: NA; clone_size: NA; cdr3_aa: CASSLRQSSYEQYF; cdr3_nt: TGTGCCAGCAGCTTACGACAGAGCTCCTACGAGCAGTACTTC
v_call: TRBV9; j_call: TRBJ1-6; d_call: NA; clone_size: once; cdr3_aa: CASSPRDTSPLHF; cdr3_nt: TGTGCCAGCAGCCCTCGGGACACTTCACCCCTCCACTTT
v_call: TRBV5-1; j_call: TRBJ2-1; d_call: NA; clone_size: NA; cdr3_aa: CASSLDMLASEQFF; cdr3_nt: TGCGCCAGCAGCTTGGATATGCTAGCCAGTGAGCAGTTCTTC
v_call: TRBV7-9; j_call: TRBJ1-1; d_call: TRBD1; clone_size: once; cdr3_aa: CASSLLRTGLIMNTEAFF; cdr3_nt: TGTGCCAGCAGCTTATTGAGGACAGGGCTAATCATGAACACTGAAGCTTTCTTT
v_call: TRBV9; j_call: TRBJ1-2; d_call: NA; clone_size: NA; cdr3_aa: CASTQSGSGYTF; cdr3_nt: TGTGCCAGCACTCAAAGCGGGAGCGGCTACACCTTC
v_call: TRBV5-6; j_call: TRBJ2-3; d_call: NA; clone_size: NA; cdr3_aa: CASSWESLDTQYF; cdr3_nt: TGTGCCAGCAGTTGGGAGAGTCTAGATACGCAGTATTTT
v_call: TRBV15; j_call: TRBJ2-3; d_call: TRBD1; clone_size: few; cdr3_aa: CATSRQGQGRGDTQYF; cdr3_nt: TGTGCCACCAGCAGACAGGGACAGGGGAGGGGAGATACGCAGTATTTT
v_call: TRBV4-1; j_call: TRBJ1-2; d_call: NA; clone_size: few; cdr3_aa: CASSQGGGLSYGYTF; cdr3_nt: TGCGCCAGCAGCCAAGGGGGGGGGTTGAGCTATGGCTACACCTTC
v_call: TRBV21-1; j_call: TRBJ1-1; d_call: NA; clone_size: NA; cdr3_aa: CASSKRGQGRWTEAFF; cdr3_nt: TGTGCCAGCAGCAAAAGGGGACAGGGGAGGTGGACTGAAGCTTTCTTT
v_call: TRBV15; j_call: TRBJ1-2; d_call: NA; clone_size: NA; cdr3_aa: CATSRGDLQGLSYGYTF; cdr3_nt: TGTGCCACCAGCAGGGGAGACCTACAGGGATTAAGCTATGGCTACACCTTC
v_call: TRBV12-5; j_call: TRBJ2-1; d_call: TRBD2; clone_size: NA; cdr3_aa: CASGLVGTSGHSYNEQFF; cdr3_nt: TGTGCTAGTGGTTTGGTAGGGACTAGCGGCCACTCCTACAATGAGCAGTTCTTC
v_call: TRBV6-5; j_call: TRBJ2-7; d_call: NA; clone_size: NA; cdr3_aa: CASSGQLDSYEQYF; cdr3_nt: TGTGCCAGCAGCGGACAGTTGGACTCCTACGAGCAGTACTTC
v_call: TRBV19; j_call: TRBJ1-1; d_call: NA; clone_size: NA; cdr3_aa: CASRLREATEAFF; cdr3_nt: TGTGCCAGTAGACTCAGGGAGGCCACTGAAGCTTTCTTT
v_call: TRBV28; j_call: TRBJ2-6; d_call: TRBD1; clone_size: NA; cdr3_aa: CASRQGDTSGANVLTF; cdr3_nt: TGTGCCAGCCGACAGGGAGATACCTCTGGGGCCAACGTCCTGACTTTC
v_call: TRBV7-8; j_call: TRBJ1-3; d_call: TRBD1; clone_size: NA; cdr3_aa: CASSLGWGQARSGNTIYF; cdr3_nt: TGTGCCAGCAGCTTAGGCTGGGGACAGGCTCGCTCTGGAAACACCATATATTTT
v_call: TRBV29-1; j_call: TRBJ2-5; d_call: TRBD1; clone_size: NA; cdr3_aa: CSAGTGGTQYF; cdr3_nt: TGCAGCGCTGGGACAGGGGGGACCCAGTACTTC
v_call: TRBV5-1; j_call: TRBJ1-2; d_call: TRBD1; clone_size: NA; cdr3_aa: CASSSDPGTGANYGYTF; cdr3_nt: TGCGCCAGCAGCTCGGACCCCGGGACAGGGGCTAACTATGGCTACACCTTC
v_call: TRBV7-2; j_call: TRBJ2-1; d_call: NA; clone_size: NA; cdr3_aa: CASSTYNEQFF; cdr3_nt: TGTGCCAGCAGCACCTATAATGAGCAGTTCTTC
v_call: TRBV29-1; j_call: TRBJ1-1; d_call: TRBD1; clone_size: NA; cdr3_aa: CSVWTGPNTEAFF; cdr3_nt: TGCAGCGTTTGGACAGGACCGAACACTGAAGCTTTCTTT
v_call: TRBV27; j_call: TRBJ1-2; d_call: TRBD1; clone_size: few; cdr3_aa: CASTGGGLANYGYTF; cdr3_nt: TGTGCCAGCACTGGAGGGGGCTTAGCTAACTATGGCTACACCTTC
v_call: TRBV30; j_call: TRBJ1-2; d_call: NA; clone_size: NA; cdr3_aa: CAWSVPGGYTF; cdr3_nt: TGTGCCTGGAGTGTACCCGGTGGCTACACCTTC
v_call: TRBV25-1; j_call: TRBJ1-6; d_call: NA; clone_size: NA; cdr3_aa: CASSESRRGNSPLHF; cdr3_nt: TGTGCCAGCAGTGAATCCAGGAGGGGTAATTCACCCCTCCACTTT
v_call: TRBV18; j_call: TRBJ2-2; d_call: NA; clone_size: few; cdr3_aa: CASSPGNPRTTGELFF; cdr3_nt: TGTGCCAGCTCACCCGGGAACCCAAGAACGACCGGGGAGCTGTTTTTT
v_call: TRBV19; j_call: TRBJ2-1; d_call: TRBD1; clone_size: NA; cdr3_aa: CASSPEGQGGEQFF; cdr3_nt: TGTGCCAGTAGCCCGGAGGGACAGGGTGGCGAGCAGTTCTTC
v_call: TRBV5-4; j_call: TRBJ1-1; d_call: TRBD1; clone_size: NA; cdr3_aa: CASRPGQSNTEAFF; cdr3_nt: TGTGCCAGCAGGCCGGGACAGAGCAACACTGAAGCTTTCTTT
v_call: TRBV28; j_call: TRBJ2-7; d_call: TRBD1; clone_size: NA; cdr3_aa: CASSFGETGEYYEQYF; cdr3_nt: TGTGCCAGCAGTTTCGGGGAGACAGGGGAATACTACGAGCAGTACTTC
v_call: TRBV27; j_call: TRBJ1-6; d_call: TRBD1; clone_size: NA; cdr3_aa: CASSRRTGDSPLHF; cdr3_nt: TGTGCCAGCAGTCGCAGGACAGGTGATTCACCCCTCCACTTT
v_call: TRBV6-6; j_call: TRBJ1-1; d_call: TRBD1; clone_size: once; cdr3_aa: CASSYPPGQSNTEAFF; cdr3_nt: TGTGCCAGCAGTTACCCGCCGGGACAGAGTAACACTGAAGCTTTCTTT
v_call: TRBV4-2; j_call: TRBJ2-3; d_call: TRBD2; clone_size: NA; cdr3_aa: CASSPEVAGGSDTQYF; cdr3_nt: TGTGCCAGCAGCCCCGAGGTAGCGGGGGGATCAGATACGCAGTATTTT
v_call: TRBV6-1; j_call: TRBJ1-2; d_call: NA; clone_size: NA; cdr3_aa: CASRGGQNYGYTF; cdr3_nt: TGTGCCAGCAGGGGCGGACAGAACTATGGCTACACCTTC
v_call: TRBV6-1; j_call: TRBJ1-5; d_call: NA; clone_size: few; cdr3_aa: CASSEGGRGNQPQHF; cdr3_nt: TGTGCCAGCAGTGAAGGAGGCAGGGGCAATCAGCCCCAGCATTTT
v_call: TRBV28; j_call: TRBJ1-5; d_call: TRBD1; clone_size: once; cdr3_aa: CASKLRGGRSNQPQHF; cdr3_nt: TGTGCCAGCAAACTTCGAGGGGGCAGGAGCAATCAGCCCCAGCATTTT
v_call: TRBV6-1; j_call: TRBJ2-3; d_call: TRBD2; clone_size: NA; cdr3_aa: CASSEGGGADTQYF; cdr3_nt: TGTGCCAGCAGTGAGGGGGGAGGGGCAGATACGCAGTATTTT
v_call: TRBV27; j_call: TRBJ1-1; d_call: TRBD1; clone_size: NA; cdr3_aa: CASSLGITGGIGLGEAFF; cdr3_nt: TGTGCCAGCAGTTTAGGCATAACAGGGGGCATCGGATTGGGTGAAGCTTTCTTT
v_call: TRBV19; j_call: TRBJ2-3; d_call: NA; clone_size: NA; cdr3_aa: CASSIRARQSGDTQYF; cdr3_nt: TGTGCCAGTAGTATTAGGGCTAGACAGAGTGGGGATACGCAGTATTTT
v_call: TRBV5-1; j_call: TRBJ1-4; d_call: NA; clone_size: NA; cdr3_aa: CASSLSGPGEKLFF; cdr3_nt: TGCGCCAGCAGCTTGTCAGGGCCGGGTGAAAAACTGTTTTTT
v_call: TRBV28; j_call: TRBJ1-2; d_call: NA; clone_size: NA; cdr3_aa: CASSLDGTGVGGYTF; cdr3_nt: TGTGCCAGCAGCCTCGACGGGACGGGGGTAGGTGGCTACACCTTC
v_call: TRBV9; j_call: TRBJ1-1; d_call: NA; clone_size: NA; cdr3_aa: CASSEGTSRTEAFF; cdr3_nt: TGTGCCAGCAGCGAGGGGACTTCAAGGACTGAAGCTTTCTTT
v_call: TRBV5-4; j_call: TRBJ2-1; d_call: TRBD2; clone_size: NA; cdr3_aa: CASSLFLAGESEQFF; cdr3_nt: TGTGCCAGCAGCTTGTTCCTAGCGGGAGAAAGTGAGCAGTTCTTC
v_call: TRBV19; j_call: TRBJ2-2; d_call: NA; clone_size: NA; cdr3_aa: CASSTRQATGELFF; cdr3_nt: TGTGCCAGTAGCACCAGACAGGCCACCGGGGAGCTGTTTTTT
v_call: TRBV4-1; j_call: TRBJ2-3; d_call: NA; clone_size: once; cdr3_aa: CASSQESGSWDTQYF; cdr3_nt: TGCGCCAGCAGCCAAGAGAGCGGCTCTTGGGATACGCAGTATTTT
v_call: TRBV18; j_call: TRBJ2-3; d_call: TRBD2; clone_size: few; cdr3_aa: CASSRTSSTDTQYF; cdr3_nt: TGTGCCAGCTCCCGGACTAGCTCCACAGATACGCAGTATTTT